This TCR beta chain originates from a study of blood T cell repertoires in COVID-19. Study at large: Acute-phase and convalescent COVID-19 samples originated in the United States, Italy and Spain.

V lost 0 bases to trimming and J lost 4 bases, with 5 bases between them. Germline V CDR1 and CDR2: SGHDT, YYEEEE. The CDR3 is 13 amino acids. Clones were read by immunoSEQ multiplex PCR, and TCRdb kept only the in-frame ones, dropping some. Here the sample spans tens of thousands of clones, about 83% being singletons. The sequence was collected from a man in his forties or fifties with acute or convalescent COVID-19. Sequencing was performed on peripheral blood. The V gene is TRBV5-6, the J gene TRBJ2-1, with D unclear. The CDR3 nucleotides read TGTGCCAGCAGCTTGGCCGTTTACAATGAGCAGTTCTTC. It is translated as CASSLAVYNEQFF.